This T cell receptor (beta chain) was profiled in a study of blood T cell repertoires in COVID-19 (dated by TCRdb to about 2020). With respect to the entire study: Samples from collaborators originated in the United States, Italy and Spain and spanned both the acute and convalescent phases of COVID-19. Where available, HLA class I and class II types were obtained from metadata supplied by the sample provider rather than from assay-based typing. The prospective study material was composed of cDNA or gDNA derived from T cells, B-cell-depleted T cells, or PBMCs. The samples were drawn from the first 160 participants of the ongoing ImmuneRACE study and from roughly 1,300 subjects provided by 6 global collaborators. The sample metadata nearly always contained a de-identified subject ID, COVID-19 status, age in years and sex. A freely available public database, intended as a resource for researchers studying the immune response to SARS-CoV-2, is where the repertoires were released. The dataset comprised deeply sampled blood TCRbeta repertoires from subjects exposed to, actively infected with, or recovered from COVID-19. The research as a whole found: Clinical and demographic metadata were provided uncurated, with the amount varying by source and participant.

The CDR3 numbers 13 residues from cysteine through phenylalanine. Of the read, only the CDR3 DNA is kept; its 39 bases are in frame from base 1. Looking up the germline V gene yields CDR1 SGHTA and CDR2 FQGNSA. V lost 3 bases and J lost 1 base; the stretch between them is 5 bases long. TCRbeta CDR3 regions were amplified from genomic DNA using the immunoSEQ Assay, a bias-controlled multiplex PCR. From the authors' description of their analysis: Nucleated cell counts per sample were estimated from amplification of reference gene primers within the assay. To quantify the absolute abundance of each unique TCRbeta CDR3 rearrangement, sequence reads were collapsed and filtered. Productive Simpson clonality was computed per sample as the square root of Simpson's diversity index over productive rearrangements. TCRdb took this table from immuneACCESS and kept in-frame rearrangements with V and J called. Such tables lack part of the clones; where checked against another copy, unresolved V genes explain under half of the gap, and the rest is unexplained. Clone size and the V and J calls come from that table; the DNA yielded D and trimming. A total of fewer than 350,000 clones appear in this sample, approximately 86% of them only once. The top ten constitute 4% to 5% of the sample.

This clone appeared a single time. What antigen it recognizes has not been identified. One base away there is no much larger clone; base qualities are not given. Other DNA sequences of this sample code for an identical CDR3. Whole blood was collected in K2EDTA tubes by collaborating institutions according to the institutions' own protocols. Collaborator samples were shipped for TCRbeta analysis as frozen whole blood, isolated PBMCs, or DNA extracted from either sample type. Material for sequencing was peripheral blood. The sequence is built from TRBV7-2 and TRBJ2-3, with the D gene too uncertain to name. This TCR was recovered from a woman aged 50 to 65 with active or convalescent COVID-19. The CDR3 region: CASSFPGTDTQYF. Read as DNA, the sequence is TGTGCCAGCAGCTTCCCCGGCACAGATACGCAGTATTTT.